Below, 32 T cell receptor beta chains from the same sample are listed, as sequenced in a study of T cell repertoires in cytomegalovirus infection. Their specific antigens are unknown. Each CDR3 protein is one row after TCRdb ran MiXCR on the reads. The table lists approximately 340,000 distinct CDR3 sequences, about 29% of them singletons. Sequenced here: cultured PBMCs, sampled from culture after CMV antigen stimulation. These receptors came from a human donor in good health (CMV status not recorded). Some clones in this sample may be carry-over from other donors' samples.

This clonotype was seen more than once but under ten times. The V and J genes are TRBV7-8 and TRBJ2-3; D tentatively fits TRBD1 or TRBD2 (5 bases each). V lost 5 bases, J lost 2 bases, and 14 bases lay in between. CDR1 is SGHVS and CDR2 is FQNEAQ in the germline V gene. This CDR3 is built from 15 residues. This chain's CDR3 is CASSLSGAATDTQYF. CDR3 nucleotides: TGTGCCAGCAGCCTCTCCGGGGCGGCCACAGATACGCAGTATTTT.

The chain recombines TRBV29-1 with TRBJ2-7; TRBD1 matches at 8 bases. CDR1 and CDR2 from the germline V gene are SQVTM and ANQGSEA. J gave up 0 bases and V 5 bases, and 3 bases lay outside the gene matches. This CDR3 has 13 residues. For the CDR3, the DNA is TGCAGCGTTCTGGACAGGGACTCCTACGAGCAGTACTTC. It yields the protein CSVLDRDSYEQYF.

This clonotype was observed a few times. The CDR3 here is CASSQTSGLSNEQFF. CDR3 DNA: TGTGCCAGCAGCCAGACTAGCGGTCTGAGTAATGAGCAGTTCTTC. The J gene is TRBJ2-1, the V gene TRBV7-8; 9 positions agree with TRBD2. V was pared by 5 bases and J by 7 bases, with 9 bases of the junction left unmatched. The CDR3 runs to 15 residues. From germline, CDR1 is SGHVS and CDR2 FQNEAQ.

This chain connects TRBV24-1 to TRBJ1-1; 9 nucleotides line up with TRBD1. The germline V gene has CDR1 KGHDR and CDR2 SFDVKD. This CDR3 has 13 residues. The V and J ends lost 11 bases and 1 base, in that order; junction bases with no gene match: 4. The CDR3 protein is CAREGQGNTEAFF. The CDR3, as DNA: TGTGCCAGGGAGGGACAGGGGAACACTGAAGCTTTCTTT.

This clonotype was detected a few times. The rearrangement joins TRBV7-2 to TRBJ1-2; D is perhaps TRBD1 (5 bases). The ends were cut back, 5 bases at V and 4 bases at J, with 17 bases in the middle. Per germline, CDR1 SGHTA and CDR2 FQGNSA. The CDR3 loop spans 15 amino acids. CDR3: CASSRTAAGSYGYTF. DNA of the CDR3: TGTGCCAGCAGCCGTACAGCGGCAGGGTCCTATGGCTACACCTTC.

The chain uses TRBV27 and TRBJ2-1, with 11 positions matching TRBD1. Germline V lookup: CDR1 MNHEY, CDR2 SMNVEV (reference sequence). The ends lost 7 bases at V and 3 bases at J; junction bases unmatched: 5. The CDR3 sequence is 15 residues long. CDR3 in DNA: TGTGCCAGCACCCTCGGGACAGGGGGCTACAATGAGCAGTTCTTC. Translated: CASTLGTGGYNEQFF.

This clonotype showed up just a few times. The chain uses TRBV7-8 and TRBJ2-2; TRBD2 might be the D (5 bases). Per the germline V gene, CDR1 is SGHVS and CDR2 is FQNEAQ. Deletions cut 1 base from V and 0 bases from J, with 15 bases between. This CDR3 is built from 18 residues. DNA for the CDR3: TGTGCCAGCAGCTTAGTAGTGTCGGGGAATGCGAACACCGGGGAGCTGTTTTTT. Translation gives CASSLVVSGNANTGELFF. The whole variable domain, remainder taken from reference TRBV7-8 and TRBJ2-2, is GAGVSQSPRYKVAKRGQDVALRCDPISGHVSLFWYQQALGQGPEFLTYFQNEAQLDKSGLPSDRFFAERPEGSVSTLKIQRTQQEDSAVYLCASSLVVSGNANTGELFFGEGSRLTVL.

The chain joins TRBV7-2 to TRBJ2-5, with D possibly matching TRBD2 (5 bases). Looked up from germline, CDR1 is SGHTA and CDR2 is FQGNSA. The CDR3 loop spans 14 amino acids. Trimming removed 2 bases at V and 0 bases at J, with 7 bases between. The CDR3 reads CASSLSDYQETQYF. The DNA for the CDR3 is TGTGCCAGCAGCTTATCGGACTACCAAGAGACCCAGTACTTC.

The rearrangement uses TRBV28 and TRBJ2-7; 10 nucleotides align to TRBD2. Germline-derived CDR1 and CDR2 are MDHEN and SYDVKM. The CDR3 covers 15 residues. Unmatched junction bases numbered 9, after V lost 8 bases and J lost 2 bases. The CDR3, as DNA: TGTGCCAGCTCTACCGGGACTAGCGAGGCCTACGAGCAGTACTTC. This translates into CASSTGTSEAYEQYF.

The table lists this clonotype with many counts. For the CDR3, the DNA is TGTGCCAGTAGTAAGGCGGGTAACTATGGCTACACCTTC. The encoded protein is CASSKAGNYGYTF. This chain links TRBV19 with TRBJ1-2; no clear D gene. The germline CDR1 and CDR2 sequences are LNHDA and SQIVND (reference sequence). V lost 4 bases and J lost 1, with 7 bases in between. CDR3 length: 13 residues.

This chain uses TRBV11-2 with TRBJ1-1; tentatively, D is TRBD1 (5 bases). This CDR3 has 15 amino acids. Germline V gene data show CDR1 as SGHAT and CDR2 as FQNNGV. Trimming removed 7 bases from V and 2 bases from J, with 17 bases in between. The CDR3 loop is CASITMRGENTEAFF. The CDR3, as DNA: TGTGCCAGCATCACGATGCGGGGGGAAAACACTGAAGCTTTCTTT. The whole variable domain, remainder taken from reference TRBV11-2 and TRBJ1-1, is EAGVAQSPRYKIIEKRQSVAFWCNPISGHATLYWYQQILGQGPKLLIQFQNNGVVDDSQLPKDRFSAERLKGVDSTLKIQPAKLEDSAVYLCASITMRGENTEAFFGQGTRLTVV.

The chain has TRBV9 and TRBJ2-7, with TRBD2 as a possible D gene (6 bases). Germline CDR1 reads SGDLS; CDR2 reads YYNGEE. The V end was cut by 1 base, the J end by 6 bases, with 14 bases between. The CDR3 consists of 14 residues. CDR3 nucleotide sequence: TGTGCCAGCAGCGTAAGTCCGGGGGAAGGCGAGCAGTACTTC. It specifies CASSVSPGEGEQYF.

The chain recombines TRBV4-2 with TRBJ1-2, with a possible D match to TRBD1 (6 bases). This CDR3 contains 15 residues. Per germline, CDR1 LGHNA and CDR2 YNFKEQ. Trimming left V 0 bases short and J 8 bases short, with 16 bases between. Here the CDR3 reads CASSQEYRALEGYTF. As DNA, the CDR3 is TGTGCCAGCAGCCAAGAATACAGGGCCCTCGAAGGCTACACCTTC.

The chain couples TRBV7-3 to TRBJ2-2, with 8 bases aligning to TRBD1. V shed 3 bases and J 3 bases; nucleotides not matched to a gene: 6. The CDR3 length is 16 residues. The germline gives CDR1 SGHTA, CDR2 FQGTGA. The DNA of the CDR3 is TGTGCCAGCAGCTTTTCAGGGGGCGCGGACACCGGGGAGCTGTTTTTT. Encoded protein: CASSFSGGADTGELFF. The whole variable domain, filled in from reference TRBV7-3 and TRBJ2-2, reads GAGVSQTPSNKVTEKGKYVELRCDPISGHTALYWYRQSLGQGPEFLIYFQGTGAADDSGLPNDRFFAVRPEGSVSTLKIQRTERGDSAVYLCASSFSGGADTGELFFGEGSRLTVL.

The chain employs TRBV28 and TRBJ1-5; 9 nucleotides line up with TRBD1. CDR3 length: 16 residues. The germline gives CDR1 MDHEN, CDR2 SYDVKM. The trim removed 6 bases at V and 9 bases at J, leaving 15 bases unmatched. DNA of the CDR3: TGTGCCAGCAGCCTAGGGGGACAGGGTCTAGGTGGGCCCCAGCATTTT. Protein product: CASSLGGQGLGGPQHF.

This clonotype was counted a few times. The CDR3 DNA sequence: TGTGCCAGCAGCCTAGGGTGGGGAGATACGCAGTATTTT. It codes for CASSLGWGDTQYF. The chain links TRBV12-3 or TRBV12-4 to TRBJ2-3; D call uncertain. The CDR3 consists of 13 residues. V lost 6 bases to trimming and J lost 5 bases, with 12 bases between them.

This clonotype was detected once. CDR3 in DNA: TGTGCCAGCACCTTCTCGAGGGGTCGGGACACTGAAGCTTTCTTT. As protein: CASTFSRGRDTEAFF. The J gene is TRBJ1-1, the V gene TRBV2, with a tentative D call TRBD1 (5 bases). Germline CDR1 reads SNHLY; CDR2 reads FYNNEI. Trimming cost V 7 bases and J 3 bases, with 18 bases left between them. The CDR3 contains 15 residues.

In its sample, this clonotype was seen a few times. The gene calls are TRBV18 and TRBJ2-1; D might be TRBD2 (6 bases). The V end lost 3 bases, the J end lost 5 bases, and 23 bases lay between the germline ends. CDR1 is KGHSH and CDR2 is LQKENI in the germline V gene. The CDR3 length is 18 residues. The CDR3 DNA reads TGTGCCAGCTCACCGGGTGGGCGGGGCCCCGTCGTGAACAATGAGCAGTTCTTC. It yields the protein CASSPGGRGPVVNNEQFF.

The chain joins TRBV12-3 or TRBV12-4 to TRBJ1-2; D is unclear. This CDR3 is 12 amino acids long. With 5 bases removed from V and 1 base from J, the gap between germline ends came to 5 bases. For the CDR3, the DNA is TGTGCCAGCAGTGAGAATAACTATGGCTACACCTTC. It specifies CASSENNYGYTF.

V gene TRBV6-8 combines with J gene TRBJ2-4; 8 bases agree with TRBD1. Germline lookup yields CDR1 MNHGY and CDR2 SAAAGT. V lost 5 bases to trimming and J lost 0 bases; unmatched junction nucleotides: 3. There are 15 residues in the CDR3. The CDR3 is CASSGDRGAKNIQYF. DNA of the CDR3: TGTGCCAGCAGTGGCGACAGGGGAGCCAAAAACATTCAGTACTTC.

The chain couples TRBV9 to TRBJ1-5; TRBD1 matches at 8 bases. Germline V gene sequence: CDR1 SGDLS, CDR2 YYNGEE. The V and J ends lost 0 bases and 3 bases, in that order; junction bases with no gene match: 2. The CDR3 has 15 residues. CDR3 sequence: CASSVGDRSNQPQHF. The DNA of the CDR3 is TGTGCCAGCAGCGTAGGGGACAGGTCCAATCAGCCCCAGCATTTT.

This clonotype was observed at least ten times. The chain couples TRBV7-6 to TRBJ1-6; D is unresolved. The length of the CDR3 is 16 residues. V lost 1 base and J lost 0, with 7 bases in between. CDR1 and CDR2 (germline): SGHVS, FNYEAQ. CDR3 residues: CASSLGPSSYNSPLHF. CDR3 in DNA: TGTGCCAGCAGCTTAGGTCCGAGCTCCTATAATTCACCCCTCCACTTT.

Concerning this clonotype itself: This may be a read error, as it is one base from a much larger clone. This chain connects TRBV7-2 to TRBJ1-5, with TRBD1 matching 7 bases. CDR1 and CDR2 (germline): SGHTA, FQGNSA. CDR3 length: 14 residues. The CDR3: CASSDRAGNQLQHF. The CDR3 DNA sequence: TGTGCCAGCAGCGACAGGGCGGGCAATCAGCTCCAGCATTTT.

This clonotype was counted only a few times. This chain joins TRBV20-1 and TRBJ2-3; TRBD2 aligns across 13 bases. The ends lost 1 base at V and 6 bases at J; junction bases unmatched: 4. This CDR3 comprises 15 residues. CDR1 and CDR2 (germline): DFQATT, SNEGSKA (reference sequence). The CDR3 region is CSARVLAGGRDTQYF. The CDR3 coding sequence is TGCAGTGCTAGAGTACTAGCGGGGGGGCGGGATACGCAGTATTTT.

The CDR3 DNA reads TGTGCCAGCAGATCTTACCGGGCCAACACAGATACGCAGTATTTT. Its protein is CASRSYRANTDTQYF. V usage is TRBV6-1 and J usage is TRBJ2-3; D gene uncertain. CDR1 and CDR2 (germline): MNHNS, SASEGT. This CDR3 region has 15 residues. The V gene lost 6 bases and the J gene lost 2 bases, with 15 bases spanning the gap.

This sequence joins TRBV10-3 and TRBJ2-7; TRBD2 is a possible D gene (5 bases). The germline V gene has CDR1 ENHRY and CDR2 SYGVKD. V was clipped by 0 bases and J by 4 bases, with 13 bases between them. This CDR3 has 15 residues. The CDR3 spells CAISESNGILYEQYF. CDR3 DNA sequence: TGTGCCATCAGTGAGTCGAACGGGATCCTGTACGAGCAGTACTTC.

This clonotype was seen only once. V usage is TRBV10-3 and J usage is TRBJ2-5; D ambiguous. This CDR3 has 14 residues. Germline V lookup: CDR1 ENHRY, CDR2 SYGVKD. V was trimmed by 6 bases and J by 0 bases, leaving 11 bases between them. CDR3 residues: CAISATRDQETQYF. The CDR3 nucleotides are TGTGCCATCAGCGCTACTCGAGACCAAGAGACCCAGTACTTC.

This clonotype was seen a few times. V and J are TRBV28 and TRBJ1-5, with D unclear. The CDR3 is 11 amino acids. The germline V gene encodes CDR1 MDHEN and CDR2 SYDVKM. V was shortened by 10 bases and J by 4 bases, with 8 bases between the two germline ends. DNA of the CDR3: TGTGCCACCGGGGAGAATCAGCCCCAGCATTTT. Translated, it gives CATGENQPQHF.

The gene calls are TRBV3-1 and TRBJ2-1; no clear D. The V and J ends lost 0 bases and 6 bases respectively, with 6 bases between them. This CDR3 contains 13 residues. Per germline, CDR1 LGHDT and CDR2 YNNKEL (reference sequence). DNA for the CDR3: TGTGCCAGCAGCCAAGATACGGGCAATGAGCAGTTCTTC. Translated: CASSQDTGNEQFF.

A few counts support this clonotype. The chain employs TRBV18 and TRBJ2-1, with 7 bases matching TRBD2. CDR3 length equals 16 residues. Germline loops: CDR1 KGHSH, CDR2 LQKENI. V trimming: 3 bases; J trimming: 3 bases; junction bases outside the gene matches: 8. The chain's CDR3 is CASSPPRGGDYNEQFF. Written as DNA, the CDR3 is TGTGCCAGCTCACCTCCCCGGGGAGGGGACTACAATGAGCAGTTCTTC.

The V gene is TRBV5-5, the J gene TRBJ1-1; D might be TRBD1 (6 bases). The CDR3 covers 18 residues. Germline V gene sequence: CDR1 SGHKS, CDR2 YYEKEE (reference sequence). Trimming removed 1 base at V and 0 bases at J, with 19 bases between. In nucleotides, the CDR3 is TGTGCCAGCAGCTTGATTAGCAGGGGACATACGGTGAACACTGAAGCTTTCTTT. The encoded protein is CASSLISRGHTVNTEAFF.

This chain connects TRBV11-3 to TRBJ1-1; D is undetermined. V lost 2 bases, J lost 5 bases, and 9 bases lay in between. The CDR3 consists of 13 residues. CDR1 SGHNT and CDR2 YENEEA come from the germline V gene. CDR3 loop: CASSLRAGTEAFF. The CDR3 DNA sequence: TGTGCCAGCAGCTTAAGAGCTGGGACTGAAGCTTTCTTT.